This paragraph reports one T cell receptor (beta chain). These data belong to a study of blood T cell repertoires in COVID-19. Study-wide background: The cDNA or gDNA used as material had been derived from T cells, B-cell-depleted T cells, or PBMCs.

Donors in Cohort 3 who had recovered were those with two negative PCRs, healthcare professional clearance, or resolution of their symptoms. In the original workflow: Nucleated cell counts were estimated from reference gene primer amplification. The table came from immunoSEQ multiplex PCR; TCRdb's copy has only in-frame clones and leaves some out. V and J calls and clone size are those listed in that table; D and trimming were worked out from the DNA. This table has 230,000 or so clones, around 81% appearing once. The CDR3 totals 14 residues. Germline-derived CDR1 and CDR2 are SGDLS and YYNGEE. Trimming stripped 4 bases from V and 3 bases from J, with 14 bases between.

Sample: PBMCs or T cells enriched from blood (not recorded which). V is TRBV9 and J is TRBJ2-7, with D maybe TRBD1 (7 bases). The TCR was taken from a man in his forties or fifties who had recovered from COVID-19. CDR3 amino acids: CASSPQGGNYEQYF. For the CDR3, the DNA is TGTGCCAGCAGCCCCCAGGGGGGAAACTACGAGCAGTACTTC.